The clone carrying this TCR beta chain was observed many times. Its antigen remains unknown. The sample is drawn from a study of T cells after yellow fever vaccination. Template-switching 5'RACE yielded the TCR cDNA; a universal primer site and UMIs were added in the process. TCRdb re-derived calls from the 5' RACE reads in MiXCR, one entry per CDR3 protein. The repertoire includes roughly 120,000 distinct CDR3 sequences, around 7.4% of them detected once, and around 2.7% sits in the top ten. Study outcomes and limitations: A small proportion of clonotypes was detected in both the CD4 and CD8 compartments.

This receptor was obtained from a man younger than 35 who received the YFV17D yellow fever vaccine. The specimen comprised CD4+ T cells sorted from PBMCs, sampled around 10 days after the first yellow fever vaccination.

The CDR3 reads CASSLRSGGQETQYF. As DNA, the CDR3 is TGTGCCAGCAGTTTACGGAGCGGGGGTCAAGAGACCCAGTACTTC. The chain carries TRBV12-3 or TRBV12-4 and TRBJ2-5; 8 bases line up with TRBD2. The CDR3 is 15 residues long. After removal of 2 bases from V and 2 bases from J, the junction contained 4 bases not matched to a gene.